Below are 25 T cell receptor beta chains sequenced from a single sample in a study of T cell changes during pregnancy in multiple sclerosis. Profiling relied on immunoSEQ multiplex PCR, and the TCRdb table lists in-frame clones only, not all of them. The sample lists about 130,000 clones, less than 97% occurring once. This sample comprised peripheral blood, obtained after pregnancy. Receptors were obtained from a female donor with multiple sclerosis, enrolled in a pregnancy study.

Here the CDR3 DNA reads TGTGCCAGCAGCCCCGGGGGTTACTACGAGCAGTACTTC. This sequence encodes CASSPGGYYEQYF. The chain combines TRBV27 with TRBJ2-7; the D gene is possibly TRBD2 (6 bases). Germline V gene data show CDR1 as MNHEY and CDR2 as SMNVEV (reference sequence). Trimming cost V 6 bases and J 3 bases, with 12 bases left between them. The CDR3 has 13 residues.

V is TRBV14 and J is TRBJ2-3; 14 positions agree with TRBD2. Per germline, CDR1 SGHDN and CDR2 FVKESK. The CDR3 sequence is 15 residues long. With V trimmed by 3 bases and J by 6 bases, 2 bases remained unmatched. DNA for the CDR3: TGTGCCAGCAGCCAGGGACTAGCGGGAGTGGATACGCAGTATTTT. It specifies CASSQGLAGVDTQYF.

This chain joins TRBV7-9 and TRBJ2-1; D might be TRBD2 (6 bases). With 3 bases removed from V and 4 bases from J, the gap between germline ends came to 22 bases. Germline V gene data show CDR1 as SEHNR and CDR2 as FQNEAQ (reference sequence). The length of the CDR3 is 18 residues. The CDR3 coding sequence is TGTGCCAGCAGCTTTGCTGGAGGGACTGGAAGGATATACAATGAGCAGTTCTTC. It translates to CASSFAGGTGRIYNEQFF.

This clone showed up just once. The rearrangement joins TRBV4-1 to TRBJ1-2; a weak D match, TRBD1 (6 bases). V was pared by 0 bases and J by 4 bases, with 9 bases between. CDR3 length: 14 amino acids. The germline V gene encodes CDR1 MGHRA and CDR2 YSYEKL. DNA of the CDR3: TGCGCCAGCAGCCAAGAAGGGGGTACCTATGGCTACACCTTC. Translating gives CASSQEGGTYGYTF.

The chain has TRBV27 and TRBJ1-1, with 8 bases lining up with TRBD1. Germline lookup yields CDR1 MNHEY and CDR2 SMNVEV (reference sequence). The CDR3 spans 14 residues. Trimming at V came to 0 bases and at J to 9 bases, leaving 6 bases not matched to a gene. The CDR3 DNA reads as TGTGCCAGCAGTTTATCTCGGACAGGGCGTCAAGCTTTCTTT. This codes for CASSLSRTGRQAFF.

This chain connects TRBV21-1 to TRBJ1-2; TRBD1 is taken as the D call from the table, unchecked against the DNA. TRBV21-1 is classified as a pseudogene. The CDR3 is 14 amino acids. This chain's CDR3 is CASTYRGLNYGYTF. The CDR3 bases are TGTGCCAGCACCTACAGGGGACTGAACTATGGCTACACCTTC.

This clone was recorded once. The chain couples TRBV7-2 to TRBJ2-7; D perhaps matches TRBD1 (5 bases). Trimming removed 2 bases from V and 2 bases from J, with 13 bases in between. CDR3 length equals 15 residues. Germline V gene data show CDR1 as SGHTA and CDR2 as FQGNSA. As DNA, the CDR3 is TGTGCCAGCAGCTTAAGTGGGGCAGGGACCTACGAGCAGTACTTC. This translates into CASSLSGAGTYEQYF.

Only one count was recorded for this clone. This chain uses TRBV28 with TRBJ2-1; TRBD2 matches at 7 bases. The CDR3 runs 16 residues. Germline V gives CDR1 MDHEN, CDR2 SYDVKM. V shed 6 bases and J 0 bases; nucleotides not matched to a gene: 8. CDR3 DNA: TGTGCCAGCAGGGTCAGCGGGGCCAGCTCCTACAATGAGCAGTTCTTC. Its translation: CASRVSGASSYNEQFF.

The gene calls are TRBV7-2 and TRBJ2-5, with no clear D. The germline V and J ends were trimmed by 2 bases and 2 bases, with 6 bases remaining between them. The CDR3 extends over 13 amino acids. Germline-derived CDR1 and CDR2 are SGHTA and FQGNSA. Here the CDR3 DNA reads TGTGCCAGCAGCTTATTCGTACAAGAGACCCAGTACTTC. It codes for CASSLFVQETQYF. Variable domain in full (rest from reference TRBV7-2 and TRBJ2-5): GAGVSQSPSNKVTEKGKDVELRCDPISGHTALYWYRQSLGQGLEFLIYFQGNSAPDKSGLPSDRFSAERTGGSVSTLTIQRTQQEDSAVYLCASSLFVQETQYFGPGTRLLVL.

The chain uses TRBV5-1 and TRBJ1-1; 9 nucleotides agree with TRBD1. CDR3 length: 18 residues. Germline V CDR1 and CDR2: SGHRS, YFSETQ. J was trimmed by 5 bases and V by 0 bases; bases with no gene match: 14. The CDR3 DNA sequence: TGCGCCAGCAGCTTGGGGGACTACAGGGGGCGGGCGGGAACTGAAGCTTTCTTT. As protein: CASSLGDYRGRAGTEAFF.

This CDR3 reads CASPSGTGELFF. CDR3 sequence (DNA): TGTGCCAGCCCCAGCGGTACCGGGGAGCTGTTTTTT. The rearrangement joins TRBV28 to TRBJ2-2, with D maybe TRBD2 (5 bases). Per the germline V gene, CDR1 is MDHEN and CDR2 is SYDVKM. This CDR3 comprises 12 residues. The V end lost 8 bases, the J end lost 5 bases, and 9 bases lay between the germline ends.

The chain has TRBV27 and TRBJ2-7; D is perhaps TRBD2 (6 bases). The CDR3 spans 14 residues. Germline V gene data show CDR1 as MNHEY and CDR2 as SMNVEV (reference sequence). Trimming shortened V by 10 bases and J by 6 bases, and 22 bases separated the two germline ends. CDR3 sequence (DNA): TGTGCCACCAGCTCAGGTCTTTTCGGGGGCGAGCAGTACTTC. This codes for CATSSGLFGGEQYF.

This chain links TRBV5-5 with TRBJ1-1; the D is unclear. The V end was cut by 2 bases, the J end by 7 bases, with 9 bases between. The length of the CDR3 is 12 residues. Per germline, CDR1 SGHKS and CDR2 YYEKEE (reference sequence). The CDR3 region is CASSFDTIEAFF. CDR3 nucleotide sequence: TGTGCCAGCAGCTTCGACACAATTGAAGCTTTCTTT.

This clone has just one count. The V gene is TRBV6-1, the J gene TRBJ2-5; TRBD2 matches at 7 bases. The CDR3 runs to 17 residues. Germline loops: CDR1 MNHNS, CDR2 SASEGT. J lost 0 bases, V lost 4 bases, and 11 bases had no gene match. The CDR3 here is CASSVGSGRYHQETQYF. DNA of the CDR3: TGTGCCAGCAGTGTGGGTAGCGGGCGGTACCACCAAGAGACCCAGTACTTC.

The chain's CDR3 is CASSYNTGAYVEQYF. CDR3 sequence (DNA): TGTGCCAGCAGTTACAATACAGGCGCCTACGTGGAGCAGTACTTC. V usage is TRBV6-6 and J usage is TRBJ2-7, with D perhaps matching TRBD1 (5 bases). The germline gives CDR1 MNHNY, CDR2 SVGAGI (reference sequence). This CDR3 spans 15 amino acids. V shed 2 bases and J shed 7 bases, with 18 bases lying between them.

The DNA of the CDR3 is TGTGCCAGCAGCTTAACGGGGAAAGAGACCCAGTACTTC. Protein product: CASSLTGKETQYF. The chain is built from TRBV13 and TRBJ2-5, with D possibly being TRBD2 (5 bases). Germline lookup yields CDR1 PRHDT and CDR2 FYEKMQ (reference sequence). This CDR3 comprises 13 residues. V dropped 2 bases and J dropped 3 bases, with 7 bases sitting between them.

The J gene is TRBJ1-2, the V gene TRBV6-1; D might be TRBD1 (5 bases). V was clipped by 2 bases and J by 0 bases, with 10 bases between them. Germline loops: CDR1 MNHNS, CDR2 SASEGT. The CDR3 length is 15 residues. CDR3 sequence reads: CASSERWGANYGYTF. In nucleotides, the CDR3 is TGTGCCAGCAGTGAACGCTGGGGGGCTAACTATGGCTACACCTTC.

This chain connects TRBV4-3 to TRBJ1-3; TRBD1 aligns across 11 bases. CDR1 and CDR2 (germline): LGHNA, YSLEER. The CDR3 runs to 17 residues. The V and J ends lost 0 bases and 7 bases, in that order; junction bases with no gene match: 8. CDR3 DNA sequence: TGCGCCAGCAGCCAAGAACTCTGGGACAGGGGGGTGAACACCATATATTTT. This translates into CASSQELWDRGVNTIYF.

The V call is TRBV14, the J call TRBJ2-2; 7 positions agree with TRBD2. The V gene's germline CDR1 is SGHDN and CDR2 FVKESK. V lost 6 bases, J lost 5 bases, and 15 bases stayed unmatched. The CDR3 length is 17 residues. The CDR3 here is CASRYVVREGVTGELFF. CDR3 sequence (DNA): TGTGCCAGCAGGTACGTCGTAAGGGAGGGCGTAACCGGGGAGCTGTTTTTT.

The chain couples TRBV4-1 to TRBJ2-7; TRBD1 might be the D (7 bases). V was trimmed by 3 bases and J by 2 bases, leaving 14 bases between them. This CDR3 is built from 15 residues. Per the germline V gene, CDR1 is MGHRA and CDR2 is YSYEKL. CDR3 amino acids: CASSHGGGTAYEQYF. Here the CDR3 DNA reads TGCGCCAGCAGCCACGGGGGCGGGACAGCCTACGAGCAGTACTTC.

The genes are TRBV5-1 and TRBJ1-2; 8 bases are a match to TRBD1. The J segment lost 2 bases and the V segment lost 5 bases, leaving 8 bases of the junction unmatched. Germline V gene data show CDR1 as SGHRS and CDR2 as YFSETQ. CDR3 length: 15 residues. The CDR3 bases are TGCGCCAGCAGACCCGGACAGGGAACCAACTATGGCTACACCTTC. Its translation is CASRPGQGTNYGYTF.

This rearrangement joins TRBV19 to TRBJ2-1, with 9 bases that match TRBD2. CDR1 and CDR2 from the germline V gene are LNHDA and SQIVND (reference sequence). V dropped 0 bases and J dropped 7; count of bases not matched to a gene: 13. CDR3 length: 18 residues. The CDR3 reads CASSIDYPAGGIWNEQFF. The CDR3 bases are TGTGCCAGTAGTATAGATTACCCAGCGGGAGGTATTTGGAATGAGCAGTTCTTC.

The chain links TRBV2 to TRBJ2-7; 7 bases are a match to TRBD2. Losses at the gene ends were 2 bases for V and 5 bases for J; bases not matched to a gene: 6. From germline, CDR1 is SNHLY and CDR2 FYNNEI. The CDR3 covers 14 residues. The CDR3, as DNA: TGTGCCAGCAGTGAAACCCGGGACTATGACGAGCAGTACTTC. Translating it yields CASSETRDYDEQYF.

This chain links TRBV5-4 with TRBJ2-5; D possibly corresponds to TRBD2 (6 bases). The V gene lost 4 bases and the J gene lost 5 bases, with 18 bases spanning the gap. CDR1 and CDR2 (germline): SGHNT, YYREEE (reference sequence). The CDR3 runs 15 residues. This CDR3 reads CASSPGPPGRETQYF. The DNA for the CDR3 is TGTGCCAGCAGCCCCGGACCCCCTGGGAGGGAGACCCAGTACTTC.

The CDR3 sequence: CASSVPGINEQYF. The CDR3 DNA reads as TGCGCCAGCAGCGTACCGGGGATCAACGAGCAGTACTTC. The J gene is TRBJ2-7, the V gene TRBV5-1, with a possible D match to TRBD2 (5 bases). CDR1 is SGHRS and CDR2 is YFSETQ in the germline V gene. V shed 4 bases and J shed 5 bases, with 13 bases lying between them. CDR3 length: 13 residues. The full variable domain, its missing parts supplied by reference TRBV5-1 and TRBJ2-7, is KAGVTQTPRYLIKTRGQQVTLSCSPISGHRSVSWYQQTPGQGLQFLFEYFSETQRNKGNFPGRFSGRQFSNSRSEMNVSTLELGDSALYLCASSVPGINEQYFGPGTRLTVT.